Given below is one TCR beta chain in context. The CDR3 is 13 amino acids. CDR1 is SEHNR, CDR2 FQNEAQ, per germline (reference sequence). The V and J ends lost 2 bases and 5 bases respectively, with 9 bases between them. This record belongs to a study of blood T cell repertoires in COVID-19. Overall study: Collection of acute and convalescent COVID-19 samples took place in the United States, Italy and Spain. The cDNA or gDNA used as material had been derived from T cells, B-cell-depleted T cells, or PBMCs.

Authors' methods: Estimated nucleated cell counts came from reference gene primer amplification. TCRdb's table, derived via immunoSEQ multiplex PCR, lists solely in-frame clones and lacks some. V and J calls and clone size follow that table, whereas D and trimming were derived from the DNA. The sample includes approximately 72,000 clones, around 82% of them seen just once. The chain employs TRBV7-9 and TRBJ2-5; D is unclear. The receptor was derived from a middle-aged man with active COVID-19. The specimen sequenced was peripheral blood. CDR3 residues: CASSLSSGETQYF. Here the CDR3 DNA reads TGTGCCAGCAGCTTAAGCTCCGGGGAGACCCAGTACTTC.